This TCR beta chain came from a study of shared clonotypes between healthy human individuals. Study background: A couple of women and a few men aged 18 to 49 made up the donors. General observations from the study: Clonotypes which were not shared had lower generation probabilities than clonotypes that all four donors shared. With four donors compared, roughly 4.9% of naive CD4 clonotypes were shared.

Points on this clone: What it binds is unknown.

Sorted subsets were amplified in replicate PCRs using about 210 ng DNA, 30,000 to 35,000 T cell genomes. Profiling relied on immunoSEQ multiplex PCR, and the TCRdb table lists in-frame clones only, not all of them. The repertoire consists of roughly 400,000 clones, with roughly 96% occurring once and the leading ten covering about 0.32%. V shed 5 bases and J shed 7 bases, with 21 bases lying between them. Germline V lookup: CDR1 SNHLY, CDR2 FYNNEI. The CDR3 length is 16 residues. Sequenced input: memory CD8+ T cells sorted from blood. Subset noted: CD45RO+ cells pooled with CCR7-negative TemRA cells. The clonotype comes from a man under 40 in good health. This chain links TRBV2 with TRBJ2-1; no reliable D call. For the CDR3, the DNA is TGTGCCAGCAGTCCCATAACCCGGATTACTGGGAATGAGCAGTTCTTC. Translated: CASSPITRITGNEQFF.